The rows below give T cell receptor beta chains drawn from one sample of a study of blood T cell repertoires in COVID-19. TCRdb keeps only in-frame clones here, not all; method: immunoSEQ multiplex PCR. The profile covers a few hundred thousand clones, with more than 75% appearing a single time and roughly 6.7% taken by the ten largest. The specimen was PBMCs or T cells enriched from blood (not recorded which). These receptors were taken from a woman between 50 and 59 years old who had been exposed to COVID-19. Each CDR3 is given without its conserved first and last residue.

j_call	v_call	cdr3_aa
TRBJ1-5	TRBV7-2	ASSYDRHQPQH
TRBJ1-2	TRBV7-9	ASRGIANYGYT
TRBJ2-5	TRBV7-9	ASSLIDRGETQY
TRBJ2-1	TRBV6-2/TRBV6-3	ASSTTYRRTGDEQF
TRBJ2-6	TRBV15	ATRSAGANVLT
TRBJ1-1	TRBV5-1	ASRLGENTEAF
TRBJ2-1	TRBV5-5	ASSLWLAVYNEQF
TRBJ1-4	TRBV5-5	ASSLAIGATNEKLF
TRBJ1-5	TRBV18	ASSQGPGNQPQH
TRBJ1-2	TRBV6-6	ASSPGGGYT
TRBJ1-1	TRBV12-5	ASAPRVGFGNGTEAF
TRBJ1-1	TRBV9	ASSVESGGNTEAF
TRBJ1-5	TRBV10-2	ASSEEVQQPQH
TRBJ1-1	TRBV6-2/TRBV6-3	ASSPSDRPNTEAF
TRBJ1-2	TRBV7-8	ASSLDRGNYGYT
TRBJ1-3	TRBV21-1	ASSTQTGPDSGNTIY
TRBJ1-5	TRBV10-1	ASSDPGVFSNQPQH